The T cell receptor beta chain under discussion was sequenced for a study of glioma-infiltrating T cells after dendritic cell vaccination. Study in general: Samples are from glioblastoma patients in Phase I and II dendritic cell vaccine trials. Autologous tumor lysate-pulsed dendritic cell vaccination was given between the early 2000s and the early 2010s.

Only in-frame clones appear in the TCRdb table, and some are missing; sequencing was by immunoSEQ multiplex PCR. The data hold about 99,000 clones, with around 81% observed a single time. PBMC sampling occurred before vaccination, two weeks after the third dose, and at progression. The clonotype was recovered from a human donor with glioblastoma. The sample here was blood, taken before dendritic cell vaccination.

CDR3 in DNA: TGTGCCAGCAGCTTGGCCAGCCAAGAGACCCAGTACTTC. Translated, it gives CASSLASQETQYF. The chain is built from TRBV5-5 and TRBJ2-5; no clear D gene. Germline CDR1 and CDR2: SGHKS and YYEKEE (reference sequence). The V end lost 0 bases, the J end lost 1 base, and 4 bases lay between the germline ends. The CDR3 is 13 residues long.